Listed below are T cell receptor beta chains from one sample, sequenced in a study of T cell responses to AZD1222 COVID-19 vaccine. The method was immunoSEQ multiplex PCR; TCRdb's version includes in-frame clones alone and lacks a portion of them. The data contain around 140,000 clones, about nine tenths of them singletons. The source was peripheral blood, collected on day 0 of AZD1222 vaccination. These receptors came from an adult in good health. The CDR3 runs from the conserved cysteine through the conserved F or W. Fields, in order: D gene, J gene, clone size, V gene, CDR3 protein, CDR3 DNA. A D gene is named only where the DNA matches it firmly. Part of the rows lack a size; the others show once, few, many or a class for expanded clones.

D: TRBD2; J: TRBJ2-2; size: NA; V: TRBV27; CDR3: CASSFGRGLTGELFF; DNA: TGTGCCAGCAGTTTTGGGAGGGGACTCACCGGGGAGCTGTTTTTT
D: NA; J: TRBJ1-1; size: NA; V: TRBV2; CDR3: CASSVEGGLWAFF; DNA: TGTGCCAGCAGTGTTGAGGGGGGGCTGTGGGCTTTCTTT
D: TRBD2; J: TRBJ2-1; size: NA; V: TRBV5-4; CDR3: CASSSPGTSGENEQFF; DNA: TGTGCCAGCAGCTCTCCCGGGACTAGCGGGGAGAATGAGCAGTTCTTC
D: NA; J: TRBJ1-3; size: NA; V: TRBV7-2; CDR3: CASSFLDRTERGNTIYF; DNA: TGTGCCAGCAGCTTCTTAGACCGGACGGAAAGGGGAAACACCATATATTTT
D: NA; J: TRBJ1-6; size: once; V: TRBV29-1; CDR3: CSVVSGIGSPLHF; DNA: TGCAGCGTTGTTTCCGGAATTGGTTCACCCCTCCACTTT
D: TRBD2; J: TRBJ2-7; size: NA; V: TRBV3-1/TRBV3-2; CDR3: CASSHLTSGGMVDEQYF; DNA: TGTGCCAGCAGCCACTTGACTAGCGGGGGTATGGTGGACGAGCAGTACTTC
D: TRBD1; J: TRBJ1-6; size: NA; V: TRBV7-9; CDR3: CASSLTGGTPLHF; DNA: TGTGCCAGCAGCTTGACAGGGGGGACACCCCTCCACTTT
D: TRBD1; J: TRBJ1-6; size: NA; V: TRBV19; CDR3: CATRTGVLAPLHF; DNA: TGTGCCACTCGAACAGGGGTCTTGGCACCCCTCCACTTT
D: NA; J: TRBJ1-3; size: NA; V: TRBV12-3/TRBV12-4; CDR3: CASSYDYTIYF; DNA: TGTGCCAGCAGTTATGACTACACCATATATTTT
D: TRBD1; J: TRBJ1-2; size: few; V: TRBV15; CDR3: CATSRAGGTGDPYGYTF; DNA: TGTGCCACCAGCAGAGCCGGTGGGACAGGGGACCCCTATGGCTACACCTTC
D: NA; J: TRBJ2-2; size: NA; V: TRBV18; CDR3: CASSPTGGSGELFF; DNA: TGTGCCAGCTCACCCACGGGTGGGTCCGGGGAGCTGTTTTTT
D: NA; J: TRBJ1-5; size: NA; V: TRBV28; CDR3: CASSPTPVNQPQHF; DNA: TGTGCCAGCAGTCCAACCCCAGTGAATCAGCCCCAGCATTTT
D: NA; J: TRBJ1-2; size: NA; V: TRBV19; CDR3: CASSYRALNYGYTF; DNA: TGTGCCAGTAGTTACAGGGCCCTAAACTATGGCTACACCTTC
D: NA; J: TRBJ1-1; size: NA; V: TRBV4-1; CDR3: CASSRRPGGTMNTEAFF; DNA: TGCGCCAGCAGCCGCCGTCCCGGAGGTACCATGAACACTGAAGCTTTCTTT
D: NA; J: TRBJ1-2; size: NA; V: TRBV7-8; CDR3: CASSFMPAGASGGYTF; DNA: TGTGCCAGCAGCTTTATGCCCGCAGGGGCGTCAGGTGGCTACACCTTC
D: NA; J: TRBJ1-5; size: NA; V: TRBV7-2; CDR3: CASSIGQGGGRGGAQPQHF; DNA: TGTGCCAGCAGCATAGGGCAAGGAGGGGGACGGGGTGGTGCTCAGCCCCAGCATTTT
D: NA; J: TRBJ2-1; size: NA; V: TRBV5-6; CDR3: CASSLAPTGEQFF; DNA: TGTGCCAGCAGCTTGGCTCCGACAGGAGAGCAGTTCTTC
D: NA; J: TRBJ2-7; size: NA; V: TRBV19; CDR3: CASSIGWGYEQYF; DNA: TGTGCCAGTAGTATAGGGTGGGGCTACGAGCAGTACTTC
D: NA; J: TRBJ2-1; size: NA; V: TRBV18; CDR3: CASSSDTGTPYNEQFF; DNA: TGTGCCAGCTCATCCGATACCGGGACACCGTACAATGAGCAGTTCTTC
D: NA; J: TRBJ1-1; size: NA; V: TRBV4-3; CDR3: CASSQVVGKNTEAFF; DNA: TGCGCCAGCAGCCAAGTGGTCGGCAAGAACACTGAAGCTTTCTTT
D: NA; J: TRBJ2-7; size: NA; V: TRBV11-2; CDR3: CASSSTRPTYEQYF; DNA: TGTGCCAGCAGCTCTACCAGACCTACCTACGAGCAGTACTTC
D: NA; J: TRBJ2-3; size: NA; V: TRBV19; CDR3: CASSNWGLPSTDTQYF; DNA: TGTGCCAGTAGTAATTGGGGTTTACCTAGCACAGATACGCAGTATTTT
D: NA; J: TRBJ1-3; size: NA; V: TRBV6-1; CDR3: CASSEVKGFISGNTIYF; DNA: TGTGCCAGCAGTGAAGTAAAGGGCTTCATCTCTGGAAACACCATATATTTT
D: NA; J: TRBJ1-2; size: NA; V: TRBV6-5; CDR3: CASSYSTGKNYGYTF; DNA: TGTGCCAGCAGTTATTCCACCGGGAAAAACTATGGCTACACCTTC
D: NA; J: TRBJ1-4; size: NA; V: TRBV4-3; CDR3: CASSQATGLFNEKLFF; DNA: TGCGCCAGCAGCCAAGCTACAGGGCTTTTTAATGAAAAACTGTTTTTT
D: NA; J: TRBJ2-7; size: NA; V: TRBV9; CDR3: CASSVGWSRSEQYF; DNA: TGTGCCAGCAGCGTAGGATGGTCCCGCAGCGAGCAGTACTTC
D: TRBD2; J: TRBJ2-5; size: NA; V: TRBV27; CDR3: CASSFWGPSGDLPGQETQYF; DNA: TGTGCCAGCAGTTTTTGGGGCCCCAGCGGGGATCTCCCGGGGCAGGAGACCCAGTACTTC
D: TRBD1; J: TRBJ2-2; size: NA; V: TRBV3-1/TRBV3-2; CDR3: CASSLSRTGHTGELFF; DNA: TGTGCCAGCAGCCTGTCCAGGACAGGTCACACCGGGGAGCTGTTTTTT
D: TRBD1; J: TRBJ1-2; size: NA; V: TRBV5-6; CDR3: CASSIDRGANYGYTF; DNA: TGTGCCAGCAGCATAGACAGGGGAGCTAACTATGGCTACACCTTC
D: NA; J: TRBJ1-2; size: NA; V: TRBV6-2/TRBV6-3; CDR3: CASSYSGTDLSGYTF; DNA: TGTGCCAGCAGTTACTCGGGTACAGACCTATCTGGCTACACCTTC
D: TRBD1; J: TRBJ2-7; size: NA; V: TRBV6-5; CDR3: CASTHRGAYEQYF; DNA: TGTGCCAGCACGCACAGGGGGGCCTACGAGCAGTACTTC
D: NA; J: TRBJ2-2; size: NA; V: TRBV3-1/TRBV3-2; CDR3: CASSQVATGTGELFF; DNA: TGTGCCAGCAGCCAAGTGGCGACGGGCACCGGGGAGCTGTTTTTT
D: NA; J: TRBJ1-2; size: once; V: TRBV6-4; CDR3: CASSDSRGAGGYTF; DNA: TGTGCCAGCAGTGACTCGAGGGGGGCGGGAGGCTACACCTTC
D: NA; J: TRBJ2-7; size: NA; V: TRBV6-6; CDR3: CASSPIASGTYHYEQYF; DNA: TGTGCCAGCAGTCCAATCGCATCCGGGACGTATCACTACGAGCAGTACTTC
D: NA; J: TRBJ2-5; size: NA; V: TRBV7-3; CDR3: CASSLTPEQTQYF; DNA: TGTGCCAGCAGCCTCACACCCGAGCAGACCCAGTACTTC
D: TRBD2; J: TRBJ2-1; size: NA; V: TRBV6-5; CDR3: CASSLATSGGVNEQFF; DNA: TGTGCCAGCAGTTTAGCGACTAGCGGGGGTGTGAATGAGCAGTTCTTC
D: NA; J: TRBJ1-1; size: NA; V: TRBV7-2; CDR3: CATREGNMNTEAFF; DNA: TGTGCCACTAGAGAGGGAAATATGAACACTGAAGCTTTCTTT
D: TRBD1; J: TRBJ1-2; size: NA; V: TRBV5-4; CDR3: CAGHRGQGEYGYTF; DNA: TGTGCCGGCCATCGGGGACAGGGCGAATATGGCTACACCTTC
D: NA; J: TRBJ1-6; size: NA; V: TRBV2; CDR3: CASSERASRSPLHF; DNA: TGTGCCAGCAGTGAACGGGCTAGTCGTTCACCCCTCCACTTT
D: TRBD2; J: TRBJ2-2; size: NA; V: TRBV3-1/TRBV3-2; CDR3: CASSQFAGGNTGELFF; DNA: TGTGCCAGCAGCCAATTCGCGGGGGGAAACACCGGGGAGCTGTTTTTT
D: TRBD1; J: TRBJ2-5; size: once; V: TRBV24-1; CDR3: CATSEHDREETQYF; DNA: TGTGCCACCAGTGAGCACGACAGGGAAGAGACCCAGTACTTC
D: TRBD1; J: TRBJ2-3; size: NA; V: TRBV3-1/TRBV3-2; CDR3: CASSPTAGGFAITDTQYF; DNA: TGTGCCAGCAGCCCTACCGCAGGGGGCTTCGCCATCACAGATACGCAGTATTTT
D: NA; J: TRBJ1-4; size: NA; V: TRBV3-1/TRBV3-2; CDR3: CASSQVSNTNEKLFF; DNA: TGTGCCAGCAGCCAAGTATCCAATACTAATGAAAAACTGTTTTTT
D: TRBD2; J: TRBJ2-5; size: NA; V: TRBV9; CDR3: CASSVGPSGGAGETQYF; DNA: TGTGCCAGCAGCGTAGGTCCTAGCGGGGGGGCCGGGGAGACCCAGTACTTC
D: TRBD1; J: TRBJ1-4; size: NA; V: TRBV6-5; CDR3: CASRSRGLKLFF; DNA: TGTGCCAGCAGGTCAAGGGGGCTGAAACTGTTTTTT
D: NA; J: TRBJ2-7; size: NA; V: TRBV11-1; CDR3: CASSKQNREQYF; DNA: TGTGCCAGCAGCAAACAGAACCGCGAGCAGTACTTC
D: TRBD1; J: TRBJ1-1; size: NA; V: TRBV7-9; CDR3: CASSQTGLAFF; DNA: TGTGCCAGCAGCCAGACAGGGTTAGCTTTCTTT
D: TRBD1; J: TRBJ1-6; size: NA; V: TRBV27; CDR3: CASSRQGNSPLHF; DNA: TGTGCCAGCAGTAGACAGGGAAATTCACCCCTCCACTTT
D: NA; J: TRBJ2-1; size: NA; V: TRBV15; CDR3: CATSRDPHRGGHEQFF; DNA: TGTGCCACCAGCAGAGATCCCCATAGGGGCGGCCATGAGCAGTTCTTC
D: NA; J: TRBJ2-7; size: NA; V: TRBV27; CDR3: CASSLAAGLSNYEQYF; DNA: TGTGCCAGCAGTTTAGCGGCAGGGTTATCGAACTACGAGCAGTACTTC
D: TRBD1; J: TRBJ1-5; size: NA; V: TRBV19; CDR3: CASRLQGARDQPQHF; DNA: TGTGCCAGTAGGCTACAGGGGGCGCGTGATCAGCCCCAGCATTTT
D: NA; J: TRBJ2-1; size: NA; V: TRBV7-2; CDR3: CASSLERREQFF; DNA: TGTGCCAGCAGCTTAGAACGGCGGGAACAGTTCTTC